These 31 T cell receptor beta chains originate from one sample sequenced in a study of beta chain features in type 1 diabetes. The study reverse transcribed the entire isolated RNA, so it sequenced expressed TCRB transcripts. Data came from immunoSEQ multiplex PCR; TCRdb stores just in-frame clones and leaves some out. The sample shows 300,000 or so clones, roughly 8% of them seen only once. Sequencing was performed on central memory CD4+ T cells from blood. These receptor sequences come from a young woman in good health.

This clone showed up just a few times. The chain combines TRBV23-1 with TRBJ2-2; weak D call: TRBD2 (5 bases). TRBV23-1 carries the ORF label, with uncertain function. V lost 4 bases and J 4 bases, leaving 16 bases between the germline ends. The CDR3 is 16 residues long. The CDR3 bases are TGCGCCAGCAGTCCGTCCGGGGTAGCGTGCACCGGGGAGCTGTTTTTT. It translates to CASSPSGVACTGELFF.

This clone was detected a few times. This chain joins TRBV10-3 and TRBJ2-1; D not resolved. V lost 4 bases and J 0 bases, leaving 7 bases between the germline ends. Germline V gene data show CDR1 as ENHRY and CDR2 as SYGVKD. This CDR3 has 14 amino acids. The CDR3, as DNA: TGTGCCATCAGTGGCTATAGCTCCTACAATGAGCAGTTCTTC. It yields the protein CAISGYSSYNEQFF.

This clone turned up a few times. The CDR3 bases are TGTGCCAGCAGTTTACTGGGGGGCCTGCGTCAGCCCCAGCATTTT. It yields the protein CASSLLGGLRQPQHF. This chain links TRBV28 with TRBJ1-5; tentatively, D is TRBD1 (6 bases). Trimming took off 2 bases at V and 6 bases at J, with 14 bases between the two ends. The CDR3 is 15 amino acids. Germline V CDR1 and CDR2: MDHEN, SYDVKM.

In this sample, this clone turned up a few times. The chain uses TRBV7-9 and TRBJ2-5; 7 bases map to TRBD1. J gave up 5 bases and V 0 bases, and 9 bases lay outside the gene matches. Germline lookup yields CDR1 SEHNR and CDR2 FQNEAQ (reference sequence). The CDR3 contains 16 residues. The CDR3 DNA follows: TGTGCCAGCAGCTTAGCGACAGGGTCTGATTTGGAGACCCAGTACTTC. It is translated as CASSLATGSDLETQYF.

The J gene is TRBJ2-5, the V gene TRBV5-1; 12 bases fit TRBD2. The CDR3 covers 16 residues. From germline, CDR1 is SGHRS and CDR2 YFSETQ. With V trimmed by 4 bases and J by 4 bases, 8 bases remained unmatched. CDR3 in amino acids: CASSQLPGLAGETQYF. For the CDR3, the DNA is TGCGCCAGCAGCCAGCTACCGGGACTAGCGGGAGAGACCCAGTACTTC. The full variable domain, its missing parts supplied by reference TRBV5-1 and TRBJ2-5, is KAGVTQTPRYLIKTRGQQVTLSCSPISGHRSVSWYQQTPGQGLQFLFEYFSETQRNKGNFPGRFSGRQFSNSRSEMNVSTLELGDSALYLCASSQLPGLAGETQYFGPGTRLLVL.

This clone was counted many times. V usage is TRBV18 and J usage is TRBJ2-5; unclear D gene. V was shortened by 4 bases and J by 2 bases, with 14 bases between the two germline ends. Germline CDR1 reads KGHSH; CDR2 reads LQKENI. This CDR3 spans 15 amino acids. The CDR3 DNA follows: TGTGCCAGCTCACGCCAACCTACGACACAAGAGACCCAGTACTTC. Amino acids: CASSRQPTTQETQYF.

The CDR3 here is CASSSVAGNEQYF. CDR3 nucleotide sequence: TGTGCCAGCAGCTCCGTAGCGGGAAACGAGCAGTACTTC. V gene TRBV7-2 combines with J gene TRBJ2-7; 8 bases map to TRBD2. J lost 5 bases, V lost 4 bases, and 4 bases had no gene match. The CDR3 contains 13 residues. CDR1 is SGHTA, CDR2 FQGNSA, per germline.

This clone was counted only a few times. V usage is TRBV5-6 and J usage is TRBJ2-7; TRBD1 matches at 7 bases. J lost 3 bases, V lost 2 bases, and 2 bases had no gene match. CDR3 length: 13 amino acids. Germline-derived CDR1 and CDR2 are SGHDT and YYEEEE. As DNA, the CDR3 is TGTGCCAGCAGCTTTGGACAGGTCTACGAGCAGTACTTC. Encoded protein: CASSFGQVYEQYF.

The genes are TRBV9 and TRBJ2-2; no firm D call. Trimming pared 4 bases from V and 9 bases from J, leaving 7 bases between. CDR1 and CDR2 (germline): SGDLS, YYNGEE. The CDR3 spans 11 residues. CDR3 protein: CASSSSWELFF. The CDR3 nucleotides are TGTGCCAGCAGCTCCAGCTGGGAGCTGTTTTTT.

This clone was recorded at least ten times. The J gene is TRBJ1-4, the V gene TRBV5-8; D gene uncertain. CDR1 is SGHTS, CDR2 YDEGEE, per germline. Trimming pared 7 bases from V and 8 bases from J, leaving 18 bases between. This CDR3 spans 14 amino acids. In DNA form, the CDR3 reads TGTGCCAGCCTGCGATCAAACCGTGGGGAAAAACTGTTTTTT. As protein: CASLRSNRGEKLFF.

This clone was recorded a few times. The CDR3 reads CASCMWGVNEQFF. Written as DNA, the CDR3 is TGTGCCAGCTGTATGTGGGGAGTCAATGAGCAGTTCTTC. The J gene is TRBJ2-1, the V gene TRBV27; maybe TRBD2 (5 bases). Trimming stripped 8 bases from V and 6 bases from J, with 14 bases between. CDR1 MNHEY and CDR2 SMNVEV come from the germline V gene (reference sequence). CDR3 length: 13 amino acids.

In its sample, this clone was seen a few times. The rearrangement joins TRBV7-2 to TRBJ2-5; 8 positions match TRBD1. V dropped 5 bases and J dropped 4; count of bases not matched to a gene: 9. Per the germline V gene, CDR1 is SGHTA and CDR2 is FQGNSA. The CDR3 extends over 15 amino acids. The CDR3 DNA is TGTGCCAGCAGCGCCCGGGACAGGTTAGGAGAGACCCAGTACTTC. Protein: CASSARDRLGETQYF.

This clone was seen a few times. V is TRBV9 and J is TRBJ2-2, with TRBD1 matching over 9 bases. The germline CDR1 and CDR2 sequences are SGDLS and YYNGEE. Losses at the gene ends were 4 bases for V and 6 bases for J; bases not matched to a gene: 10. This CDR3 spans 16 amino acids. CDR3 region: CASSPRGDRAPGELFF. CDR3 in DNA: TGTGCCAGCAGCCCCCGCGGGGACAGGGCCCCCGGGGAGCTGTTTTTT.

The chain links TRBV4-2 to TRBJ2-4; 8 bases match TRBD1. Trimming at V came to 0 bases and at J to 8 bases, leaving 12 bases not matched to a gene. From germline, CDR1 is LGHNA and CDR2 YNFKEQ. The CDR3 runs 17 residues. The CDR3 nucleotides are TGTGCCAGCAGCCAAGATTCGCCCGGCAGGGGGCCGCACATTCAGTACTTC. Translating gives CASSQDSPGRGPHIQYF.

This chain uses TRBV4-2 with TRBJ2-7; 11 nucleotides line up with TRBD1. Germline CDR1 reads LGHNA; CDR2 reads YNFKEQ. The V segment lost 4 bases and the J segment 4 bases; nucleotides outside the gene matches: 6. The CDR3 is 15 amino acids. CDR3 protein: CASSPGTGGWYEQYF. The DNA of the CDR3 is TGTGCCAGCAGCCCGGGGACAGGGGGATGGTACGAGCAGTACTTC.

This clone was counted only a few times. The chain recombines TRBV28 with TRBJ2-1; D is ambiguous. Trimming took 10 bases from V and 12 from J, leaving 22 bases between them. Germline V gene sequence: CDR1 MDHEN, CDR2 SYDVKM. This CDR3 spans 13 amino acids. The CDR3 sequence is CATRGPTPPVQFF. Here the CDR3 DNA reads TGTGCCACCAGAGGACCGACCCCTCCTGTGCAGTTCTTC.

The CDR3 nucleotides read TGTGCCAGCTCACCGGCAGAACAGGGCGGCGAGCAGTACTTC. Its protein product is CASSPAEQGGEQYF. The rearrangement links TRBV18 to TRBJ2-7; D might be TRBD1 (6 bases). V lost 3 bases and J lost 6, with 15 bases in between. Looked up from germline, CDR1 is KGHSH and CDR2 is LQKENI. The CDR3 contains 14 residues.

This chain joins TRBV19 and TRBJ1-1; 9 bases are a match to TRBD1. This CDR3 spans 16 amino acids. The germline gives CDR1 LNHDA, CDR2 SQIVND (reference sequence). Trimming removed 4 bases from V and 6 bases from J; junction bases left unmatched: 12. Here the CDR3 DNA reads TGTGCCAGTAGTAATCCCGGACAGGGGTATGGAGCTGAAGCTTTCTTT. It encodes CASSNPGQGYGAEAFF.

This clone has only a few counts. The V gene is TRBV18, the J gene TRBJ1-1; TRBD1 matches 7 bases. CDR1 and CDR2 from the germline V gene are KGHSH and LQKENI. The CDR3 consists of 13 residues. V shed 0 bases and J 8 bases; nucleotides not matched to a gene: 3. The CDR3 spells CASSPPQQGEAFF. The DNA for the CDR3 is TGTGCCAGCTCACCACCACAACAGGGGGAAGCTTTCTTT.

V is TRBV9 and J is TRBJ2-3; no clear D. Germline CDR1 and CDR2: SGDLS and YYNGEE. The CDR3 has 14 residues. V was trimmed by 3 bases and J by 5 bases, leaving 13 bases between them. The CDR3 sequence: CASSARHSQDTQYF. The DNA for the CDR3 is TGTGCCAGCAGCGCCCGGCACTCTCAAGATACGCAGTATTTT.

The chain's CDR3 is CASSARGRIDTQYF. The CDR3 region has the DNA TGCGCCAGCAGTGCCAGGGGAAGGATAGATACGCAGTATTTT. The genes are TRBV10-1 and TRBJ2-3; D possibly corresponds to TRBD1 (6 bases). The CDR3 totals 14 residues. Germline V gene sequence: CDR1 WNHNN, CDR2 SYGVQD (reference sequence). With 4 bases removed from V and 5 bases from J, the gap between germline ends came to 13 bases.

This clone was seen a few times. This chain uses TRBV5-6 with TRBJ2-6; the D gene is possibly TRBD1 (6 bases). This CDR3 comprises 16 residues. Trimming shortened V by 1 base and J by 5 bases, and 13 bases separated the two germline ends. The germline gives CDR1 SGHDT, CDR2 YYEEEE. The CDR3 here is CASSLTGTPWANVLTF. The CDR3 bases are TGTGCCAGCAGCTTGACAGGGACCCCCTGGGCCAACGTCCTGACTTTC.

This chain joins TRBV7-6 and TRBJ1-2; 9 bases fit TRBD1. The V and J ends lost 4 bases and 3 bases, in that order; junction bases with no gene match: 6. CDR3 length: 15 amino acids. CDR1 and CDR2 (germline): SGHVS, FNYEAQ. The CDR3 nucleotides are TGTGCCAGCAGCTCGGACAGGGGACCCGACTATGGCTACACCTTC. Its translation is CASSSDRGPDYGYTF. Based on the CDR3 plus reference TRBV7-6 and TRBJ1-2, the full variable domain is GAGVSQSPRYKVTKRGQDVALRCDPISGHVSLYWYRQALGQGPEFLTYFNYEAQQDKSGLPNDRFSAERPEGSISTLTIQRTEQRDSAMYRCASSSDRGPDYGYTFGSGTRLTVV.

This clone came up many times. The CDR3 loop reads CASTSSGSGTGELFF. For the CDR3, the DNA is TGCGCCAGCACGTCTAGCGGGAGCGGCACCGGGGAGCTGTTTTTT. The chain is built from TRBV5-1 and TRBJ2-2; 10 positions match TRBD2. The CDR3 sequence is 15 residues long. Trimming took 6 bases from V and 4 from J; bases not matched to a gene: 6. Germline V lookup: CDR1 SGHRS, CDR2 YFSETQ.

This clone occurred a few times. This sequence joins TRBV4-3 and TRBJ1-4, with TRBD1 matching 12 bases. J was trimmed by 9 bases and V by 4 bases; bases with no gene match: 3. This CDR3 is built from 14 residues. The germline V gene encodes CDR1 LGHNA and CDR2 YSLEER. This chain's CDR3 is CASSPGQGAKKLFF. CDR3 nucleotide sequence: TGCGCCAGCAGCCCGGGACAGGGGGCGAAAAAACTGTTTTTT.

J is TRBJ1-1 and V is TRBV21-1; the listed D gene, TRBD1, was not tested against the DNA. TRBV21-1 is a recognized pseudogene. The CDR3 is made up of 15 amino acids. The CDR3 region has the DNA TGTGCCAGCAGTGCACAGGGGGCCAGGCACACTGAAGCTTTCTTT. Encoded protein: CASSAQGARHTEAFF.

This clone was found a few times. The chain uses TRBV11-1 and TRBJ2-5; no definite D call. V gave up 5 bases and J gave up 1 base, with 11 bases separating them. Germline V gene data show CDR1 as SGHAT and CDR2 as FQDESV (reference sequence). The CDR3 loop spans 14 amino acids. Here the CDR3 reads CASSPGTFQETQYF. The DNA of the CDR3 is TGTGCCAGCAGCCCCGGAACATTCCAAGAGACCCAGTACTTC.

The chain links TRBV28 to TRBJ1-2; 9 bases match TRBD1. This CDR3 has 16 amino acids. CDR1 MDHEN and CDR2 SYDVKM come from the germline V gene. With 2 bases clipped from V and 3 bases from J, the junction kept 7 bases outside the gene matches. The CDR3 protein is CASSLAGTGRDYGYTF. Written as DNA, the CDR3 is TGTGCCAGCAGTTTAGCGGGGACAGGGCGAGACTATGGCTACACCTTC.

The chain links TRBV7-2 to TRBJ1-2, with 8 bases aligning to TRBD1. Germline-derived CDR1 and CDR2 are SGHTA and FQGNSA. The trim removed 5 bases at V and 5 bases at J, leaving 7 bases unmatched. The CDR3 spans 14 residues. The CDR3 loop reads CASSPGQGWYGYTF. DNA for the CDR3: TGTGCCAGCAGCCCCGGACAGGGATGGTATGGCTACACCTTC.

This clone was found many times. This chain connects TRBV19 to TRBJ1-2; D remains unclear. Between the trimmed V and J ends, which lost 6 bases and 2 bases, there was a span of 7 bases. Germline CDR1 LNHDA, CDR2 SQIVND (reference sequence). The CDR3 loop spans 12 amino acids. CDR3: CASRSVNYGYTF. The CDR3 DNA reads TGTGCCAGTAGGTCAGTGAACTATGGCTACACCTTC.

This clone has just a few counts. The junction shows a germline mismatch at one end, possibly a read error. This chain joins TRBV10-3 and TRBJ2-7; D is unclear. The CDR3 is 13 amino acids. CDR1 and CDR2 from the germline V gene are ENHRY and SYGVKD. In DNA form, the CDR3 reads TGTGCCAGCAGTTACTCCTTAATCCACGAGCAGTACTTC. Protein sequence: CASSYSLIHEQYF.